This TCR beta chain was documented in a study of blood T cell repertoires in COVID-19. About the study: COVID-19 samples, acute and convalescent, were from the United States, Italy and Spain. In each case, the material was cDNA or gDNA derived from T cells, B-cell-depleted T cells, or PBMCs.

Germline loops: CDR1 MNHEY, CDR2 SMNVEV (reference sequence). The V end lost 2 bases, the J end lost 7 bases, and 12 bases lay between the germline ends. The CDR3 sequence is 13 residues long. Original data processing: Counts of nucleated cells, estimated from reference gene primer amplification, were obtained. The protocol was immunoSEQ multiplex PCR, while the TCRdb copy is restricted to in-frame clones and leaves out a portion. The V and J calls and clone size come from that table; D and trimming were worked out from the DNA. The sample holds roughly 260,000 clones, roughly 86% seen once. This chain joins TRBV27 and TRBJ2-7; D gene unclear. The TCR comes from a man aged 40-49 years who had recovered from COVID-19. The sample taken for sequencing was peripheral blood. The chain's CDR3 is CASSLQVGGEQYF. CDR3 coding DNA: TGTGCCAGCAGTTTACAGGTGGGTGGAGAGCAGTACTTC.